The clone carrying this T cell receptor (beta chain) was seen more than once but under ten times. Its cognate antigen is unknown. The data were taken from a study of T cells after yellow fever vaccination. Findings and limits, study-wide: Only a small proportion of the clonotypes turned up in both the CD4 and the CD8 compartments, likely arising from convergent recombination.

The TCR cDNA carried a universal primer site and UMIs from 5'RACE template switching. Each CDR3 protein is one row after TCRdb ran MiXCR on the 5' RACE reads. The table shows some 320,000 distinct CDR3 sequences, with 8.7% occurring only once. This clonotype was sampled from a young man who received the YFV17D yellow fever vaccine. The sequenced sample was PBMCs, obtained on the day of the first yellow fever vaccination.

The CDR3 nucleotides read TGTGCCAGCAGTGAAGTGGGGTACAATGAGCAGTTCTTC. It translates to CASSEVGYNEQFF. The J gene is TRBJ2-1, the V gene TRBV2; D is ambiguous. This CDR3 has 13 amino acids. V was clipped by 1 base and J by 4 bases, with 5 bases between them. Germline values: CDR1 SNHLY, CDR2 FYNNEI. The whole variable domain, remainder taken from reference TRBV2 and TRBJ2-1, is EPEVTQTPSHQVTQMGQEVILRCVPISNHLYFYWYRQILGQKVEFLVSFYNNEISEKSEIFDDQFSVERPDGSNFTLKIRSTKLEDSAMYFCASSEVGYNEQFFGPGTRLTVL.